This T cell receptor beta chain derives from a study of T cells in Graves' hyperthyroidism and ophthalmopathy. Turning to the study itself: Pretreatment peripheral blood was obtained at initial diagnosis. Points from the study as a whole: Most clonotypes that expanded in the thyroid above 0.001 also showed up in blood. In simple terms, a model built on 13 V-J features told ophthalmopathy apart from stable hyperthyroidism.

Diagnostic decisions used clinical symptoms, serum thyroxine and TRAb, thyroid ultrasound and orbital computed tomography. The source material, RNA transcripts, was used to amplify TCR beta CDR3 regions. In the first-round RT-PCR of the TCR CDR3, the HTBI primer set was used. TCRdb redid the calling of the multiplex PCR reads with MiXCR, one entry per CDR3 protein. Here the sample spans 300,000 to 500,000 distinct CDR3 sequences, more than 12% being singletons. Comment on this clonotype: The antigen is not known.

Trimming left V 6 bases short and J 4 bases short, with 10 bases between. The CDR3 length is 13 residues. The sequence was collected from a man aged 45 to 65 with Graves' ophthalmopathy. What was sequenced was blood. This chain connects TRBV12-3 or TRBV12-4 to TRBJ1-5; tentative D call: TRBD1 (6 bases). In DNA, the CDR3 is TGTGCCAGCAGCAGGACAGAGAATCAGCCCCAGCATTTT. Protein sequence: CASSRTENQPQHF.